The 7 T cell receptor beta chains in this list originate from one sample, sequenced in a study of graft-versus-host responses after intestinal transplantation. The table came from immunoSEQ multiplex PCR; TCRdb's copy has only in-frame clones and leaves some out. The table includes about 90,000 clones, 85% to 95% detected once. These receptors are not linked to any known antigen. Sequenced material: unstimulated CD8+ T cells sorted from spleen or lymph node cells, taken before transplant. These receptor sequences come from a human donor who was the organ donor for an intestinal transplant.

J is TRBJ2-3 and V is TRBV6-5; 13 bases agree with TRBD2. The CDR3 is made up of 15 amino acids. The ends lost 5 bases at V and 4 bases at J; junction bases unmatched: 3. Germline CDR1 and CDR2: MNHEY and SVGAGI. CDR3 in amino acids: CASSLGLAGSDTQYF. The DNA of the CDR3 is TGTGCCAGCAGTCTGGGACTAGCGGGATCAGATACGCAGTATTTT.

The chain is built from TRBV2 and TRBJ2-3, with D maybe TRBD2 (6 bases). The V end lost 3 bases, the J end lost 8 bases, and 6 bases lay between the germline ends. CDR1 is SNHLY and CDR2 is FYNNEI in the germline V gene. The CDR3 runs 11 residues. The CDR3, as DNA: TGTGCCAGCAGTGAGGGGGGTACGCAGTATTTT. This encodes CASSEGGTQYF.

The chain links TRBV5-5 to TRBJ2-2; 10 bases line up with TRBD2. The J segment lost 0 bases and the V segment lost 1 base, leaving 6 bases of the junction unmatched. Germline V CDR1 and CDR2: SGHKS, YYEKEE (reference sequence). This CDR3 has 18 residues. The CDR3 loop is CASSLSLAGAANTGELFF. CDR3 bases: TGTGCCAGCAGCTTGTCGCTAGCGGGGGCTGCGAACACCGGGGAGCTGTTTTTT.

The V gene is TRBV19, the J gene TRBJ1-6, with D perhaps matching TRBD1 (6 bases). CDR1 and CDR2 (germline): LNHDA, SQIVND (reference sequence). The length of the CDR3 is 12 residues. Trimming removed 7 bases at V and 7 bases at J, with 8 bases between. The CDR3 sequence is CASKQGNSPLHF. CDR3 coding DNA: TGTGCCAGTAAACAGGGCAATTCACCCCTCCACTTT.

The gene calls are TRBV11-2 and TRBJ2-7; 7 bases map to TRBD2. After removal of 8 bases from V and 2 bases from J, the junction contained 9 bases not matched to a gene. Germline CDR1 reads SGHAT; CDR2 reads FQNNGV. The CDR3 covers 14 residues. CDR3 coding DNA: TGTGCCAGCGGCCCAACTAGCGCAACCTACGAGCAGTACTTC. Its translation: CASGPTSATYEQYF.

This clone has a handful of counts. The chain has TRBV5-4 and TRBJ1-6; 7 positions agree with TRBD1. Looked up from germline, CDR1 is SGHNT and CDR2 is YYREEE (reference sequence). V gave up 5 bases and J gave up 3 bases; unmatched junction bases: 8. There are 16 residues in the CDR3. The CDR3 reads CASSAMTGNYNSPLHF. DNA for the CDR3: TGTGCCAGCAGTGCCATGACAGGGAACTATAATTCACCCCTCCACTTT.

Only one count was recorded for this clone. The genes are TRBV7-9 and TRBJ1-1; D is possibly TRBD1 (5 bases). Per germline, CDR1 SEHNR and CDR2 FQNEAQ (reference sequence). The ends were cut back, 4 bases at V and 1 base at J, with 19 bases in the middle. The CDR3 sequence is 17 residues long. The CDR3 region has the DNA TGTGCCAGCAGCTCCCAACCCGACAGCATTCAGAACACTGAAGCTTTCTTT. This codes for CASSSQPDSIQNTEAFF.